This is a list of T cell receptor beta chains from one sample in a study of blood T cell repertoires in COVID-19. Only in-frame clones appear in the TCRdb table, and some are missing; sequencing was by immunoSEQ multiplex PCR. The sample yields about 220,000 clones, roughly 85% seen once. Sample: PBMCs or T cells enriched from blood (not recorded which). The receptor source for this set is a woman in her fifties or sixties who had been exposed to COVID-19. CDR3s include the opening cysteine and the closing phenylalanine or tryptophan. D genes are given only for firm matches. Clone sizes are given selectively: once, few, many, or a class where the clone is expanded.

j_call	d_call	clone_size	v_call	cdr3_nt	cdr3_aa
TRBJ1-3	-	-	TRBV6-5	TGTGCCACCATCCACAGGGCGGCCGGAAACACCATATATTTT	CATIHRAAGNTIYF
TRBJ2-3	TRBD2	-	TRBV28	TGTGCCAGCAGTTTACCTAGCGGACTCACAGATACGCAGTATTTT	CASSLPSGLTDTQYF
TRBJ2-1	-	-	TRBV5-6	TGTGCCAGCAGCTCCAGGGCGTGGGAGCAGTTCTTC	CASSSRAWEQFF
TRBJ1-1	-	-	TRBV23-1	TGCGCCAGCAGTCAACCCCCGTCTTCAGGGGCTTTCTTT	CASSQPPSSGAFF
TRBJ1-5	-	-	TRBV21-1	TGTGCCAGCAGCGAACTCCAGGGGATCAATAGCAATCAGCCCCAGCATTTT	CASSELQGINSNQPQHF
TRBJ2-7	TRBD2	-	TRBV5-4	TGTGCCAGCAGCCAAGGGGGAGCGGGGGCCTACGAGCAGTACTTC	CASSQGGAGAYEQYF
TRBJ1-3	-	-	TRBV7-6	TGTGCCAGCAGCTTAGCAGTCCCCGGGGTCTCTGGAAACACCATATATTTT	CASSLAVPGVSGNTIYF
TRBJ1-2	-	-	TRBV15	TGTGCCACCAGCAGAGACTACACAGGGCTTGATGGCTACACCTTC	CATSRDYTGLDGYTF
TRBJ1-1	-	-	TRBV10-3	TGTGCCATCAGTGAGTCGGGCGTAGAGAACACTGAAGCTTTCTTT	CAISESGVENTEAFF
TRBJ1-2	TRBD1	-	TRBV23-1	TGCGCCAGCACCCTCCAAACCGGGGGACAGGGGGCTTCCTATGGCTACACCTTC	CASTLQTGGQGASYGYTF
TRBJ2-3	TRBD1	-	TRBV6-5	TGTGCCAGCACCTCCGGGACAGGGGTTTATACGCAGTATTTT	CASTSGTGVYTQYF
TRBJ1-4	-	-	TRBV27	TGTGCCAGCAGTCCACAAGCAACTAATGAAAAACTGTTTTTT	CASSPQATNEKLFF
TRBJ1-1	TRBD1	many	TRBV5-1	TGCGCCAGCAGCACGCCTCCGGGACAGGGGTTCATGAACACTGAAGCTTTCTTT	CASSTPPGQGFMNTEAFF
TRBJ1-1	-	-	TRBV12-3/TRBV12-4	TGTGCCAGCAGAAACCGACCCGACAGAGCTTTCTTT	CASRNRPDRAFF
TRBJ1-1	-	-	TRBV9	TGTGCCAGCAGCGGGGGGACTAATGTGAACACTGAAGCTTTCTTT	CASSGGTNVNTEAFF
TRBJ2-1	TRBD2	-	TRBV12-3/TRBV12-4	TGTGCCAGTCGGCGGGGGGAGAAGGATGAGCAGTTCTTC	CASRRGEKDEQFF
TRBJ2-1	-	-	TRBV18	TGTGCCAGCTCACTCCTCGAACAGGGCAATGAGCAGTTCTTC	CASSLLEQGNEQFF
TRBJ1-1	-	-	TRBV5-6	TGTGCCAGCAGCTTGGTCAGGGGGAACACTGAAGCTTTCTTT	CASSLVRGNTEAFF
TRBJ1-5	-	-	TRBV5-1	TGCGCCAGCAGCTTGGACGTTGGCGGGCCCGATCAGCCCCAGCATTTT	CASSLDVGGPDQPQHF
TRBJ2-7	TRBD2	-	TRBV27	TGTGCCAGCAGCCTGCAAGCGGGGGGAACGAGGGAGCAGTACTTC	CASSLQAGGTREQYF
TRBJ1-1	-	-	TRBV29-1	TGCAGCGTATCCTGGGGGGACACTGAAGCTTTCTTT	CSVSWGDTEAFF
TRBJ1-4	-	-	TRBV11-1	TGTGCCAGCAGCCAAGGACTGGCTTTTAATGAAAAACTGTTTTTT	CASSQGLAFNEKLFF
TRBJ2-1	-	-	TRBV2	TGTGCCAGCAGTGAAATTTCATACAATGAGCAGTTCTTC	CASSEISYNEQFF
TRBJ2-7	-	-	TRBV7-2	TGTGCCAGCAGCTCAGGGGTCAGTCCGGAGATCGGCTTCTACGAGCAGTACTTC	CASSSGVSPEIGFYEQYF
TRBJ1-1	TRBD1	-	TRBV30	TGTGCCTGGAGCAACAGGGGGGAAGCTTTCTTT	CAWSNRGEAFF
TRBJ1-2	TRBD1	many	TRBV5-4	TGTGCCAGCAGCCGAGACCCTCCGGGACAGGGGCGCGGCTACACCTTC	CASSRDPPGQGRGYTF
TRBJ2-3	TRBD1	-	TRBV5-4	TGTGCCAGCAGCTTGACGCCCGGACAGGGGTTGGGCACAGATACGCAGTATTTT	CASSLTPGQGLGTDTQYF
TRBJ1-3	TRBD1	-	TRBV4-1	TGCGCCAGCAGCCAAGGTGGGGCCAGGGGGCGGAACACCATATATTTT	CASSQGGARGRNTIYF
TRBJ1-1	TRBD1	-	TRBV6-5	TGTGCCAGCAGTCAACAGGGGCCACTGAACACTGAAGCTTTCTTT	CASSQQGPLNTEAFF
TRBJ1-2	-	-	TRBV21-1	TGTGCCAGCAGCAAAAGGACAGGGGGCTTAGGCTACACCTTC	CASSKRTGGLGYTF
TRBJ2-4	-	-	TRBV14	TGTGCCAGCAGTCAGGGGGGATTAGCCAAAAACATTCAGTACTTC	CASSQGGLAKNIQYF
TRBJ1-1	TRBD1	-	TRBV4-2	TGTGCCAGCAGCACCCGACAGGGCGAGATGAACACTGAAGCTTTCTTT	CASSTRQGEMNTEAFF
TRBJ1-5	-	once	TRBV18	TGTGCCAGCTCACCAGGGGGGTATCAGCCCCAGCATTTT	CASSPGGYQPQHF
TRBJ1-1	-	-	TRBV6-1	TGTGCCAGCAGTGAAAGTTGGGGGGGCATCGGAGCTTTCTTT	CASSESWGGIGAFF
TRBJ2-7	TRBD2	-	TRBV10-3	TGTGCCATCAGCGCATGGGCGGGGGGGCGTGAGCAGTACTTC	CAISAWAGGREQYF
TRBJ1-3	TRBD1	-	TRBV24-1	TGTGCCACCAGTGCCCCACAGGGGACCATATATTTT	CATSAPQGTIYF
TRBJ1-2	-	few	TRBV5-1	TGCGCCAGCAGCCTGTCGGGGAGTCTTAACTATGGCTACACCTTC	CASSLSGSLNYGYTF
TRBJ1-2	-	-	TRBV10-3	TGTGCCATCAGCTCGACAGTGTTTGATGGCTACACCTTC	CAISSTVFDGYTF
TRBJ2-7	-	-	TRBV12-3/TRBV12-4	TGTGCCAGCAGTTCCCCCGGGTCCTACGAGCAGTACTTC	CASSSPGSYEQYF
TRBJ1-1	-	-	TRBV5-1	TGCGCCAGCAGCTTGGTCCCCTGGGGAGGAGCTGAAGCTTTCTTT	CASSLVPWGGAEAFF
TRBJ2-1	-	-	TRBV5-4	TGTGCCAGCAGCCCCAGAGGAGTGACCGCGGGACCCTCAACCAATGAGCAGTTCTTC	CASSPRGVTAGPSTNEQFF
TRBJ1-2	-	-	TRBV6-5	TGTGCCAGCAGTTACTCGACGGGGGTCTCTGGCTACACCTTC	CASSYSTGVSGYTF
TRBJ1-1	-	-	TRBV7-9	TGTGCCAGCAGCTTTTCGGACAGGAACACTGAAGCTTTCTTT	CASSFSDRNTEAFF
TRBJ2-1	TRBD2	-	TRBV5-1	TGCGCCAGCAGGGACCAACTAGCGGGGGGCCAGTTCTTC	CASRDQLAGGQFF
TRBJ2-7	-	-	TRBV2	TGTGCCACGCAGGGATTTAGCTCCTACGAGCAGTACTTC	CATQGFSSYEQYF
TRBJ1-1	-	-	TRBV11-2	TGTGCCAGCAGCTTAGGGAGGAACACTGAAGCTTTCTTT	CASSLGRNTEAFF
TRBJ1-6	-	-	TRBV13	TGTGCCAGCAGCTTAAAAGGAGGGAGTTCACCCCTCCACTTT	CASSLKGGSSPLHF